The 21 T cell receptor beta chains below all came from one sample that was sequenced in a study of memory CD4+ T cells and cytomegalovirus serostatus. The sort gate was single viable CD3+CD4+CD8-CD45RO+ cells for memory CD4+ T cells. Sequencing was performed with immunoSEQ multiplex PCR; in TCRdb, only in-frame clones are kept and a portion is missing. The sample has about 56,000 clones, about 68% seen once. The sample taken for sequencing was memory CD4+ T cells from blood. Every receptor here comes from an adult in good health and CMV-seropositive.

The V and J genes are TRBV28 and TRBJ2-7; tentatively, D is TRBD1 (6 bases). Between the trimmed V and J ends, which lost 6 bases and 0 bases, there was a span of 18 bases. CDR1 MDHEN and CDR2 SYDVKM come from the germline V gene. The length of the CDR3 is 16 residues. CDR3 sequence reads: CASSPTGLPRSYEQYF. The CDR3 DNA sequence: TGTGCCAGCAGCCCAACAGGGCTGCCCCGCTCCTACGAGCAGTACTTC. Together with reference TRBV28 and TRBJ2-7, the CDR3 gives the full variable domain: DVKVTQSSRYLVKRTGEKVFLECVQDMDHENMFWYRQDPGLGLRLIYFSYDVKMKEKGDIPEGYSVSREKKERFSLILESASTNQTSMYLCASSPTGLPRSYEQYFGPGTRLTVT.

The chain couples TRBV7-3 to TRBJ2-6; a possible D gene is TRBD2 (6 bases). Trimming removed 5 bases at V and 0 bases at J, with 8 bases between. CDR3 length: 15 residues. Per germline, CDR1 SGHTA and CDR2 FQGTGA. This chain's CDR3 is CASSPGSSGANVLTF. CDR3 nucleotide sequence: TGTGCCAGCAGCCCCGGGAGCTCTGGGGCCAACGTCCTGACTTTC.

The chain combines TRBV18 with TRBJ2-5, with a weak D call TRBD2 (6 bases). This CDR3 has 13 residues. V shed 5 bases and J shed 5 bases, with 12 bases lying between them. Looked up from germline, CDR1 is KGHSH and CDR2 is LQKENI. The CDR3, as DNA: TGTGCCAGCTCATTGGGCGGGGAGGAGACCCAGTACTTC. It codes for CASSLGGEETQYF.

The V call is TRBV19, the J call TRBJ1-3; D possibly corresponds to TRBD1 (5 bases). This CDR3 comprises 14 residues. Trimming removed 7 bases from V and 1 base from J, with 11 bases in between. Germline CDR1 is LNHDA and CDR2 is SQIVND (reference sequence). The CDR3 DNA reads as TGTGCCAGTAACCCGACAGTGTCTGGAAACACCATATATTTT. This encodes CASNPTVSGNTIYF.

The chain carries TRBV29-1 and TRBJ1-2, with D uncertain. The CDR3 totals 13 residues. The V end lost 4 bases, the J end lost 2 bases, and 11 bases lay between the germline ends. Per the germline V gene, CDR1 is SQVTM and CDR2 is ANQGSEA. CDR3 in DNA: TGCAGCGTTGTATCGGCAGAAAACTATGGCTACACCTTC. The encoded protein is CSVVSAENYGYTF. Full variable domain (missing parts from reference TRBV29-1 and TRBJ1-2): SAVISQKPSRDICQRGTSLTIQCQVDSQVTMMFWYRQQPGQSLTLIATANQGSEATYESGFVIDKFPISRPNLTFSTLTVSNMSPEDSSIYLCSVVSAENYGYTFGSGTRLTVV.

The CDR3 reads CASSQTGQGVNTEAFF. The CDR3 DNA is TGCGCCAGCAGCCAGACAGGACAGGGGGTGAACACTGAAGCTTTCTTT. The chain has TRBV4-1 and TRBJ1-1; 10 bases are a match to TRBD1. Per germline, CDR1 MGHRA and CDR2 YSYEKL. V shed 3 bases, J shed 0 bases, and the junction held 4 bases outside the gene matches. The CDR3 sequence is 16 residues long.

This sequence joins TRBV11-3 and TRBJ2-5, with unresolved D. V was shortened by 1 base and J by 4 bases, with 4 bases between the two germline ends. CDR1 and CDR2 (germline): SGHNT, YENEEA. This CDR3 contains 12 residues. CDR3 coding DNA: TGTGCCAGCAGCTTAGGGCGAGAGACCCAGTACTTC. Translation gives CASSLGRETQYF.

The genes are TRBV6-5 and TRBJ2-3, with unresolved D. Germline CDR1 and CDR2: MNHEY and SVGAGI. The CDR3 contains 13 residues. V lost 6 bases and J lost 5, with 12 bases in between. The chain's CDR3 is CASRPGRLDTQYF. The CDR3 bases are TGTGCCAGCAGGCCTGGGCGCCTAGATACGCAGTATTTT.

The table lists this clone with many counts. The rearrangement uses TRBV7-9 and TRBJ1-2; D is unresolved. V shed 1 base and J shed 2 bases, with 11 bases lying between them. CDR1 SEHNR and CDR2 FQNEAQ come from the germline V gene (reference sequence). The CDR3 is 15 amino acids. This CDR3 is CASSLGSAGNYGYTF. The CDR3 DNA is TGTGCCAGCAGCTTAGGAAGTGCCGGGAACTATGGCTACACCTTC. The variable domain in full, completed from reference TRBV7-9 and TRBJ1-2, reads DTGVSQNPRHKITKRGQNVTFRCDPISEHNRLYWYRQTLGQGPEFLTYFQNEAQLEKSRLLSDRFSAERPKGSFSTLEIQRTEQGDSAMYLCASSLGSAGNYGYTFGSGTRLTVV.

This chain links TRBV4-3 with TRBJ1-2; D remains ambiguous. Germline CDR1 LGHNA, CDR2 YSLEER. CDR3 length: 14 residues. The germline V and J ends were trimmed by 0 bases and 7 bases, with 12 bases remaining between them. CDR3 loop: CASSQDSFSSGYTF. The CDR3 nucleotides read TGCGCCAGCAGCCAAGATTCGTTCTCGAGTGGCTACACCTTC.

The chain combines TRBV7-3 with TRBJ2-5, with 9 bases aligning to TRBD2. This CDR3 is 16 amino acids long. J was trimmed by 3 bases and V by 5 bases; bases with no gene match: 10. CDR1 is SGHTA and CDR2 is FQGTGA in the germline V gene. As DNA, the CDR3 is TGTGCCAGCAGCGACCGTGGGGCGGGAGGGAAAGAGACCCAGTACTTC. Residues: CASSDRGAGGKETQYF.

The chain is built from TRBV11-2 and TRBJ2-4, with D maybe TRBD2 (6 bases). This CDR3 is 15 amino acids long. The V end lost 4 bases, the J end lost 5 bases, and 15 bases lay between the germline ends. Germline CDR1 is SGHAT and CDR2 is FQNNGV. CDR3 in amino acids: CASSSHGGRENIQYF. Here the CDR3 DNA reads TGTGCCAGCAGCTCCCACGGGGGTCGGGAAAACATTCAGTACTTC.

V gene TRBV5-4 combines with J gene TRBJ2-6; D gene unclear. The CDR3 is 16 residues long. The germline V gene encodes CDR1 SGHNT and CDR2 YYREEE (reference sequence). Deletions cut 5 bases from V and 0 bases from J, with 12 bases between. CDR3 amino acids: CASRSDPTSGANVLTF. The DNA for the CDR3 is TGTGCCAGCAGGTCTGACCCGACCTCTGGGGCCAACGTCCTGACTTTC.

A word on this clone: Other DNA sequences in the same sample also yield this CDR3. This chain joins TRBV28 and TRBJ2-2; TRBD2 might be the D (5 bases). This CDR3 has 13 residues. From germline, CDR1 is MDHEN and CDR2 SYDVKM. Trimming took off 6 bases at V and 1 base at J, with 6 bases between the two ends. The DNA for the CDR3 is TGTGCCAGCAGAAGCGGGAACACCGGGGAGCTGTTTTTT. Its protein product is CASRSGNTGELFF.

Here the CDR3 reads CASIMGAEGNTIYF. CDR3 coding DNA: TGTGCCAGCATTATGGGGGCCGAAGGAAACACCATATATTTT. The chain carries TRBV28 and TRBJ1-3; D may be TRBD1 (6 bases). The CDR3 extends over 14 amino acids. Trimming took off 7 bases at V and 4 bases at J, with 14 bases between the two ends. Germline assignment: CDR1 MDHEN and CDR2 SYDVKM.

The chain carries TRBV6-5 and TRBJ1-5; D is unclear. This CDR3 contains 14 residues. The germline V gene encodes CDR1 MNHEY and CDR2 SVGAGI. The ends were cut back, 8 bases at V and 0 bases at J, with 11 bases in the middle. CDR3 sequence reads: CASQSPHSNQPQHF. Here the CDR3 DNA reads TGTGCCAGCCAGTCCCCCCATAGCAATCAGCCCCAGCATTTT.

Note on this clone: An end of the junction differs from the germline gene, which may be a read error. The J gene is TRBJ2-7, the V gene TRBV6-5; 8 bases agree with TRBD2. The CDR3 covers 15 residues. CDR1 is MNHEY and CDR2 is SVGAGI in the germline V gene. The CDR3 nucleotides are TGTGCCAGCAATTACAGCGGGAGATCGATTTACGAGCAGTACTTC. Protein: CASNYSGRSIYEQYF.

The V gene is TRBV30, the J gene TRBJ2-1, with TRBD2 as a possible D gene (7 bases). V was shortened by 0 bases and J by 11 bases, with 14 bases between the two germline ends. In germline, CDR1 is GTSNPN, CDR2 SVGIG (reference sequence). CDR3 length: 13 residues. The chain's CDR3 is CAWSVRGAGKQFF. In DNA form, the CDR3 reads TGTGCCTGGAGTGTACGGGGGGCGGGTAAGCAGTTCTTC.

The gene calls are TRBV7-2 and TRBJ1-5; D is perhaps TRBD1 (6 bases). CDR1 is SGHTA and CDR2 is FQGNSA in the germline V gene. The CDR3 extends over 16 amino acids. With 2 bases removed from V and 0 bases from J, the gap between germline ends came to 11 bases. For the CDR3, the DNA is TGTGCCAGCAGCTTAAGGGCAGGGGATAGCAATCAGCCCCAGCATTTT. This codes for CASSLRAGDSNQPQHF.

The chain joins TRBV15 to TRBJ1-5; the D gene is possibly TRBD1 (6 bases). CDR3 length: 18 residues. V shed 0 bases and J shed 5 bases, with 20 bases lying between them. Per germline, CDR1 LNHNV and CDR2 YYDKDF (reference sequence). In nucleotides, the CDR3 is TGTGCCACCAGCAGAGAGTACAGGGCCTTACTGTCAGATCAGCCCCAGCATTTT. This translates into CATSREYRALLSDQPQHF.

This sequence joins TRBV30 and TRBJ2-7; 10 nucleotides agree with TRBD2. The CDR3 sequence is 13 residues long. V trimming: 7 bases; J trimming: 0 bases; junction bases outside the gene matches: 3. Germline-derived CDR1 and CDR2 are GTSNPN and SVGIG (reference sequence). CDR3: CASWTSGSYEQYF. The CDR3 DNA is TGTGCCTCCTGGACTAGCGGCTCCTACGAGCAGTACTTC.